These 22 T cell receptor beta chains came from one sample sequenced in a study of tumor and adjacent non-tumor tissue in lung cancer. RNA was extracted from bulk tissue without any cell sorting. TCRbeta libraries were built with three rounds of nested PCR, modified from ARM-PCR. TCRdb reanalysed the multiplex PCR reads using MiXCR and keeps one entry per CDR3 protein. This sample has 200,000 to 250,000 distinct CDR3 sequences, with 71% found just once. The specimen sequenced was lung tumor tissue. These receptors originate from a man between 60 and 75 years old with non-small cell lung cancer.

This clonotype showed up just a few times. V and J are TRBV20-1 and TRBJ2-3; 14 nucleotides line up with TRBD2. V gave up 3 bases and J gave up 4 bases; unmatched junction bases: 0. The CDR3 is 14 amino acids. Germline lookup yields CDR1 DFQATT and CDR2 SNEGSKA (reference sequence). The DNA of the CDR3 is TGCAGTGCTAGGACTAGCGGGGGGGCAGATACGCAGTATTTT. Translated, it gives CSARTSGGADTQYF.

CDR3 sequence: CVSSLAGGTDTQYF. The CDR3 nucleotides are TGCGTCAGTAGTCTAGCGGGGGGCACAGATACGCAGTATTTT. The genes are TRBV10-2 and TRBJ2-3; 10 positions agree with TRBD2. Per germline, CDR1 WSHSY and CDR2 SAAADI. The CDR3 length is 14 residues.

Here the CDR3 DNA reads TGTGCCAGCAGTTTGCCGGGACAGGTGGTTTACAATGAGCAGTTCTTC. Its translation: CASSLPGQVVYNEQFF. The V and J genes are TRBV28 and TRBJ2-1; 8 nucleotides line up with TRBD1. CDR3 length: 16 residues. J gave up 4 bases and V 3 bases, and 8 bases lay outside the gene matches. Germline values: CDR1 MDHEN, CDR2 SYDVKM.

Details on this clonotype: No conserved phenylalanine or tryptophan is present at the end of the CDR3, so a read error is the likely explanation. The chain joins TRBV14 to TRBJ1-2; TRBD1 might be the D (5 bases). In germline, CDR1 is SGHDN, CDR2 FVKESK. The CDR3 runs to 15 residues. V was shortened by 0 bases and J by 7 bases, with 15 bases between the two germline ends. The CDR3 coding sequence is TGTGCCAGCAGCCAAGATGGCTGGGGACTGGGTGGCTACACCCTC. Its translation is CASSQDGWGLGGYTL.

A note on this clonotype: Germline and junction disagree at one end, which may indicate a read error. The gene calls are TRBV11-1 and TRBJ2-7; no clear D. The CDR3 is 16 residues long. In germline, CDR1 is SGHAT, CDR2 FQDESV (reference sequence). Here the CDR3 DNA reads TGTGCCAGCAGCTTAGTCATTCATGACAACTCCTACGAACAGTACTTC. This translates into CASSLVIHDNSYEQYF.

This clonotype was seen a handful of times. The rearrangement joins TRBV5-5 to TRBJ2-3, with TRBD1 as a possible D gene (5 bases). The germline gives CDR1 SGHKS, CDR2 YYEKEE (reference sequence). V was pared by 0 bases and J by 4 bases, with 9 bases between. The CDR3 runs to 14 residues. The CDR3 here is CASSLEWGADTQYF. CDR3 coding DNA: TGTGCCAGCAGCTTGGAATGGGGCGCAGATACGCAGTATTTT. The full variable domain, its missing parts supplied by reference TRBV5-5 and TRBJ2-3, is DAGVTQSPTHLIKTRGQQVTLRCSPISGHKSVSWYQQVLGQGPQFIFQYYEKEERGRGNFPDRFSARQFPNYSSELNVNALLLGDSALYLCASSLEWGADTQYFGPGTRLTVL.

Turning to this clonotype: An end of the junction does not agree with germline; a read error may underlie this. This chain joins TRBV4-2 and TRBJ1-2, with D possibly being TRBD1 (6 bases). CDR3 size: 16 residues. The germline gives CDR1 LGHNA, CDR2 YNFKEQ. CDR3 residues: CASGPPAGTEGDGYIF. The CDR3 bases are TGTGCCAGCGGCCCCCCCGCGGGGACGGAGGGGGATGGCTACATCTTC.

About this clonotype: The junction and the germline gene differ at one end; a read error may be behind it. In nucleotides, the CDR3 is TGTACCAGCATCAGACAGGTCCAAGAGACCCAGTACTTC. Encoded protein: CTSIRQVQETQYF. This chain connects TRBV14 to TRBJ2-5, with D tentatively TRBD1 (6 bases). Germline V CDR1 and CDR2: SGHDN, FVKESK. The CDR3 contains 13 residues.

This chain connects TRBV6-5 to TRBJ1-2; D is unclear. There are 13 residues in the CDR3. Per the germline V gene, CDR1 is MNHEY and CDR2 is SVGAGI. The germline V and J ends were trimmed by 8 bases and 11 bases, with 21 bases remaining between them. The CDR3 DNA reads TGTGCCAGCTACCGATCAGGCCTCTATTGTTACACCTTC. Translated: CASYRSGLYCYTF.

Concerning this clonotype: Mismatch with germline at one junction end may stem from a read error. Here the CDR3 DNA reads TGTACCAGCAGAACTCCGTGCCTCGGGTACGAGCAGTACTTC. It specifies CTSRTPCLGYEQYF. J is TRBJ2-7 and V is TRBV6-5; D is undetermined. The CDR3 contains 14 residues. The V gene's germline CDR1 is MNHEY and CDR2 SVGAGI.

In its sample, this clonotype was seen many times. CDR3 sequence (DNA): TGTGCCAGCAGCCCACCCGGCCAAGAGACCCAGTACTTC. Translation gives CASSPPGQETQYF. V usage is TRBV5-4 and J usage is TRBJ2-5; no firm D call. Germline V CDR1 and CDR2: SGHNT, YYREEE (reference sequence). V was cut by 4 bases and J by 1 base, with 8 bases left in between. There are 13 residues in the CDR3.

This rearrangement joins TRBV12-3 or TRBV12-4 to TRBJ1-2; no clear D. Between the trimmed V and J ends, which lost 3 bases and 12 bases, there was a span of 14 bases. The CDR3 is made up of 12 amino acids. The CDR3 region is CASSLGVSLHTF. The DNA of the CDR3 is TGTGCCAGCAGTTTGGGCGTCTCCCTCCACACCTTC.

On this clonotype: The conserved phenylalanine or tryptophan is not found at the CDR3 terminus, so this likely reflects a read error. The chain carries TRBV12-3 or TRBV12-4 and TRBJ2-5; 9 bases map to TRBD2. The CDR3 loop spans 17 amino acids. Trimming removed 4 bases from V and 0 bases from J; junction bases left unmatched: 9. In DNA form, the CDR3 reads TGTGCCAGCAGTTCGCTAGCGGGGCCATGGTACCAAGAGACCCAGTACATC. Encoded protein: CASSSLAGPWYQETQYI.

About this clonotype: One end of the junction fails to match germline, which may point to a read error. This chain links TRBV11-2 with TRBJ2-1, with 15 bases fitting TRBD2. Looked up from germline, CDR1 is SGHAT and CDR2 is FQNNGV. The CDR3 length is 20 residues. Here the CDR3 reads CASSLLQPGLAGGPDNEQFF. CDR3 sequence (DNA): TGTGCCAGCAGCTTGCTCCAACCGGGACTAGCGGGGGGTCCGGACAATGAGCAGTTCTTT.

Remarks on this clonotype: At one end, the junction sequence differs from germline, possibly due to a read error. This chain joins TRBV20-1 and TRBJ2-1; D not certain. This CDR3 comprises 10 residues. Germline V gene lookup returns CDR1 DFQATT and CDR2 SNEGSKA (reference sequence). DNA of the CDR3: TGCAGTGCTTGGACGAGTGAGCAGCTCTTC. It is translated as CSAWTSEQLF.

This clonotype was counted a single time. With a much larger clone just one base away, this may be a read error. The chain employs TRBV4-2 and TRBJ1-2, with TRBD1 matching over 7 bases. The CDR3 is 13 amino acids. The germline V gene has CDR1 LGHNA and CDR2 YNFKEQ. V dropped 1 base and J dropped 7; count of bases not matched to a gene: 3. The CDR3 is CASSQGTGFGYTF. CDR3 nucleotides: TGTGCCAGCAGCCAAGGGACAGGTTTTGGCTACACCTTC.

Remarks on this clonotype: A read error is possible here, since a much larger clone lies one base away. This rearrangement joins TRBV11-1 to TRBJ2-5, with D unclear. The germline gives CDR1 SGHAT, CDR2 FQDESV (reference sequence). The CDR3 has 14 residues. The CDR3 DNA is TGTGCCAGCGGCTTAGCTGCGTTCCAAGAGACCCAGTACTTC. It translates to CASGLAAFQETQYF.

Remarks on this clonotype: One end of the junction varies from germline; a read error may be responsible. J is TRBJ2-1 and V is TRBV11-3; D may be TRBD1 (5 bases). Germline V gene sequence: CDR1 SGHNT, CDR2 YENEEA. The CDR3 totals 13 residues. CDR3 sequence (DNA): TGTGCCACCAGCCCCAGACAGAACAATGATCAGTTCTTC. Residues: CATSPRQNNDQFF.

V and J are TRBV5-5 and TRBJ1-5; D perhaps matches TRBD2 (7 bases). The closer fit of TRBJ2-3 to the DNA end suggests the J call may be wrong. The CDR3 spans 16 residues. Germline values: CDR1 SGHKS, CDR2 YYEKEE (reference sequence). The CDR3 protein is CASSLVGGGSGQPQYF. For the CDR3, the DNA is TGTGCCAGTAGCCTCGTGGGCGGGGGCTCGGGGCAGCCCCAGTATTTT.

There are many counts of this clonotype. One end of the junction is discordant with germline, which a read error may explain. This sequence joins TRBV20-1 and TRBJ1-5; D is uncertain. From germline, CDR1 is DFQATT and CDR2 SNEGSKA (reference sequence). The CDR3 runs 13 residues. This chain's CDR3 is CSARGTSDQPQHF. In nucleotides, the CDR3 is TGCAGTGCTAGAGGTACTAGCGATCAGCCCCAGCATTTT.

For this clonotype: One base away lies a much larger clone, so this may be a sequencing read error. The V gene is TRBV11-2, the J gene TRBJ1-2, with D unresolved. This CDR3 has 15 residues. CDR1 SGHAT and CDR2 FQNNGV come from the germline V gene. The CDR3 nucleotides read TGTGCCAGCAGCTTAGATCTTGGAGGAATCTATGGCTACATCTTC. It translates to CASSLDLGGIYGYIF.

In the case of this clonotype: The conserved phenylalanine or tryptophan normally closing the CDR3 is absent here, so this likely arose from a read error. The chain couples TRBV13 to TRBJ2-1; 10 nucleotides line up with TRBD2. This CDR3 has 16 amino acids. Germline V CDR1 and CDR2: PRHDT, FYEKMQ (reference sequence). The junction had 11 bases not matched to a gene; V was cut back by 6 bases and J by 6 bases. CDR3 bases: TGTGCCAGCAGGGCCCGAGGACTAGCGGACCTCAATGAGCAGTTCTTA. Translating gives CASRARGLADLNEQFL.